These 30 T cell receptor beta chains originate from one sample sequenced in a study of cytomegalovirus exposure and HLA in healthy donors. The PCR used 60 Vbeta and 13 Jbeta primers. Only in-frame clones appear in the TCRdb table, and some are missing; sequencing was by immunoSEQ multiplex PCR. The sample carries about 200,000 clones, 70% to 85% recorded once. Source material: PBMCs. The receptors here all came from a boy between 2 and 15 years old in good health and CMV-seronegative.

V gene TRBV7-8 combines with J gene TRBJ2-7; possibly TRBD1 for D (8 bases). The CDR3 sequence is 16 residues long. With 4 bases removed from V and 7 bases from J, the gap between germline ends came to 23 bases. The germline V gene has CDR1 SGHVS and CDR2 FQNEAQ. CDR3 residues: CASSSLTGEGVGEQYF. The CDR3 DNA sequence: TGTGCCAGCAGCTCCCTGACAGGGGAGGGTGTAGGGGAGCAGTACTTC.

V is TRBV4-1 and J is TRBJ1-4, with TRBD1 as a possible D gene (6 bases). The CDR3 sequence is 13 residues long. Germline CDR1 reads MGHRA; CDR2 reads YSYEKL. Trimming left V 5 bases short and J 6 bases short, with 10 bases between. The CDR3 sequence is CASSNRTDEKLFF. The CDR3 coding sequence is TGCGCCAGCAGCAATCGGACAGATGAAAAACTGTTTTTT.

The chain is built from TRBV4-3 and TRBJ2-3; 11 bases match TRBD2. CDR3 size: 17 residues. From germline, CDR1 is LGHNA and CDR2 YSLEER. The trim removed 3 bases at V and 6 bases at J, leaving 11 bases unmatched. The chain's CDR3 is CASSHGVAGGPSDTQYF. For the CDR3, the DNA is TGCGCCAGCAGCCACGGAGTAGCGGGGGGGCCATCGGATACGCAGTATTTT.

The CDR3 loop reads CASSQFDGNYGYTF. In DNA, the CDR3 is TGTGCCAGCAGTCAGTTTGACGGGAACTATGGCTACACCTTC. V is TRBV7-9 and J is TRBJ1-2, with D hard to call. The CDR3 loop spans 14 amino acids. The germline CDR1 and CDR2 sequences are SEHNR and FQNEAQ (reference sequence). Trimming removed 6 bases at V and 2 bases at J, with 13 bases between.

The chain employs TRBV29-1 and TRBJ2-2; the D is unclear. V was cut by 7 bases and J by 6 bases, with 12 bases left in between. The length of the CDR3 is 12 residues. CDR1 SQVTM and CDR2 ANQGSEA come from the germline V gene. CDR3 in amino acids: CSAQGAAGELFF. The CDR3 bases are TGCAGCGCCCAAGGAGCCGCCGGGGAGCTGTTTTTT.

The rearrangement joins TRBV15 to TRBJ1-1, with TRBD1 identical over 7 bases. The CDR3 has 15 amino acids. In germline, CDR1 is LNHNV, CDR2 YYDKDF (reference sequence). Trimming took 3 bases from V and 4 from J; bases not matched to a gene: 8. The CDR3 nucleotides read TGTGCCACCAGCAGGGACAGTGGGACAGCCACTGAAGCTTTCTTT. It specifies CATSRDSGTATEAFF.

The gene calls are TRBV2 and TRBJ2-5; tentatively, D is TRBD1 (5 bases). The tail of the sequence fits TRBJ2-7 better, so the J call may be wrong. CDR3 length: 14 residues. Germline CDR1 SNHLY, CDR2 FYNNEI. CDR3 amino acids: CASVFRDITHEQYF. The CDR3 coding sequence is TGTGCCAGCGTCTTCAGGGATATCACCCACGAGCAGTACTTC.

In DNA, the CDR3 is TGTGCCAGCAGCCAAGGGGAGCACAGGGACAATCAGCCCCAGCATTTT. It encodes CASSQGEHRDNQPQHF. V and J are TRBV4-2 and TRBJ1-5, with D possibly matching TRBD1 (6 bases). CDR1 LGHNA and CDR2 YNFKEQ come from the germline V gene. V lost 1 base, J lost 3 bases, and 13 bases lay in between. This CDR3 has 16 residues.

The chain is built from TRBV5-1 and TRBJ2-5; the match to TRBD2 covers 7 bases. Germline CDR1 and CDR2: SGHRS and YFSETQ. The V gene end was trimmed by 7 bases and the J gene end by 2 bases; junction bases not matched to a gene: 2. The CDR3 sequence is 12 residues long. CDR3 DNA sequence: TGCGCCAGCTCGGGGGGACAAGAGACCCAGTACTTC. Translating gives CASSGGQETQYF.

This clone came up once. The rearrangement uses TRBV27 and TRBJ1-1, with a possible D match to TRBD1 (6 bases). Germline-derived CDR1 and CDR2 are MNHEY and SMNVEV (reference sequence). V lost 6 bases to trimming and J lost 4 bases, with 9 bases between them. The CDR3 sequence is 12 residues long. The CDR3, as DNA: TGTGCCAGCAGGAGGGGGGGCACTGAAGCTTTCTTT. This translates into CASRRGGTEAFF.

In DNA form, the CDR3 reads TGTGCCAGCAGCCTACAACCGGGACAGGGAAGGAGCTCCTATAATTCACCCCTCCACTTT. It specifies CASSLQPGQGRSSYNSPLHF. The chain has TRBV7-6 and TRBJ1-6, with 9 nucleotides matching TRBD1. The CDR3 contains 20 residues. Trimming removed 5 bases from V and 0 bases from J; junction bases left unmatched: 14. Germline V CDR1 and CDR2: SGHVS, FNYEAQ.

This chain connects TRBV4-1 to TRBJ1-5; D ambiguous. V lost 5 bases and J 7 bases, leaving 15 bases between the germline ends. The CDR3 runs 14 residues. Germline CDR1 and CDR2: MGHRA and YSYEKL. The CDR3 is CASSGGEGNQPQHF. In DNA form, the CDR3 reads TGCGCCAGCAGCGGTGGGGAGGGAAACCAGCCCCAGCATTTT.

The rearrangement uses TRBV7-2 and TRBJ2-1; a possible D gene is TRBD2 (5 bases). Per the germline V gene, CDR1 is SGHTA and CDR2 is FQGNSA. This CDR3 is built from 13 residues. The germline V and J ends were trimmed by 8 bases and 9 bases, with 17 bases remaining between them. The CDR3 loop is CASGPLASGEQFF. CDR3 nucleotides: TGTGCCAGCGGCCCTCTAGCCTCCGGTGAGCAGTTCTTC. Looking up the rest from reference TRBV7-2 and TRBJ2-1 gives the full variable domain: GAGVSQSPSNKVTEKGKDVELRCDPISGHTALYWYRQSLGQGLEFLIYFQGNSAPDKSGLPSDRFSAERTGGSVSTLTIQRTQQEDSAVYLCASGPLASGEQFFGPGTRLTVL.

For the CDR3, the DNA is TGTGCCAGCAGCCCCCGACACGGCGAAGAGACCCAGTACTTC. It is translated as CASSPRHGEETQYF. The genes are TRBV9 and TRBJ2-5; D not certain. V was cut by 4 bases and J by 3 bases, with 13 bases left in between. Germline CDR1 and CDR2: SGDLS and YYNGEE. CDR3 size: 14 residues.

This sequence joins TRBV18 and TRBJ2-5; 11 bases align to TRBD1. Germline assignment: CDR1 KGHSH and CDR2 LQKENI. V shed 2 bases, J shed 0 bases, and the junction held 8 bases outside the gene matches. The length of the CDR3 is 18 residues. The CDR3 protein is CASSPRTGGAGNQETQYF. For the CDR3, the DNA is TGTGCCAGCTCACCAAGGACAGGGGGCGCGGGGAACCAAGAGACCCAGTACTTC.

In its sample, this clone was seen a few times. The V gene is TRBV27, the J gene TRBJ2-1; no definite D call. CDR1 and CDR2 from the germline V gene are MNHEY and SMNVEV (reference sequence). CDR3 size: 17 residues. V shed 4 bases and J shed 2 bases, with 18 bases lying between them. This chain's CDR3 is CASSSTRTIPPYNEQFF. The CDR3 nucleotides are TGTGCCAGCAGTTCGACACGAACGATACCTCCCTACAATGAGCAGTTCTTC.

The chain carries TRBV6-5 and TRBJ1-2; 8 nucleotides line up with TRBD1. This CDR3 is built from 15 residues. Germline loops: CDR1 MNHEY, CDR2 SVGAGI. V lost 0 bases to trimming and J lost 4 bases; unmatched junction nucleotides: 4. CDR3 nucleotides: TGTGCCAGCAGTTACTCATCACAGGGGGTCTATGGCTACACCTTC. Translation gives CASSYSSQGVYGYTF.

J is TRBJ2-6 and V is TRBV29-1; 8 bases align to TRBD1. V lost 3 bases, J lost 2 bases, and 3 bases stayed unmatched. Looked up from germline, CDR1 is SQVTM and CDR2 is ANQGSEA. The CDR3 totals 15 residues. The CDR3 reads CSVEATGAGANVLTF. CDR3 DNA: TGCAGCGTTGAGGCGACAGGGGCTGGGGCCAACGTCCTGACTTTC.

The chain employs TRBV10-1 and TRBJ2-7; a weak D match, TRBD2 (5 bases). Per the germline V gene, CDR1 is WNHNN and CDR2 is SYGVQD (reference sequence). The CDR3 extends over 14 amino acids. The V end lost 6 bases, the J end lost 4 bases, and 16 bases lay between the germline ends. Here the CDR3 reads CASSPVAYLYEQYF. CDR3 DNA: TGCGCCAGCAGCCCCGTAGCGTATCTTTACGAGCAGTACTTC.

This chain connects TRBV15 to TRBJ1-5; D perhaps matches TRBD1 (5 bases). The CDR3 has 16 residues. The germline V gene encodes CDR1 LNHNV and CDR2 YYDKDF (reference sequence). Between the trimmed V and J ends, which lost 0 bases and 4 bases, there was a span of 13 bases. CDR3 in amino acids: CATSRDKGAANQPQHF. CDR3 in DNA: TGTGCCACCAGCAGAGATAAAGGGGCAGCTAATCAGCCCCAGCATTTT.

V is TRBV6-5 and J is TRBJ1-1; tentative D call: TRBD1 (5 bases). The CDR3 runs 15 residues. Between the trimmed V and J ends, which lost 6 bases and 4 bases, there was a span of 18 bases. In germline, CDR1 is MNHEY, CDR2 SVGAGI. CDR3 loop: CASRSLRGWRTEAFF. In DNA, the CDR3 is TGTGCCAGCAGATCCCTCCGGGGGTGGCGCACTGAAGCTTTCTTT.

The chain combines TRBV18 with TRBJ1-6; no definite D call. CDR1 is KGHSH, CDR2 LQKENI, per germline. The ends were cut back, 6 bases at V and 8 bases at J, with 11 bases in the middle. This CDR3 contains 13 residues. DNA of the CDR3: TGTGCCAGCTCCCCCAGAACCGATTCACCCCTCCACTTT. Protein product: CASSPRTDSPLHF.

The V and J genes are TRBV5-8 and TRBJ1-1; TRBD1 might be the D (6 bases). Germline CDR1 reads SGHTS; CDR2 reads YDEGEE. This CDR3 is 18 amino acids long. V was trimmed by 1 base and J by 11 bases, leaving 30 bases between them. CDR3 protein: CASSLSGPGDVWLDGAFF. The CDR3, as DNA: TGTGCCAGCAGCTTGTCCGGGCCAGGGGACGTATGGTTAGATGGGGCTTTCTTT. Full variable domain (missing parts from reference TRBV5-8 and TRBJ1-1): EAGVTQSPTHLIKTRGQQATLRCSPISGHTSVYWYQQALGLGLQFLLWYDEGEERNRGNFPPRFSGRQFPNYSSELNVNALELEDSALYLCASSLSGPGDVWLDGAFFGQGTRLTVV.

This clone showed up just a few times. The chain carries TRBV29-1 and TRBJ2-3, with 11 bases aligning to TRBD1. This CDR3 contains 15 residues. From germline, CDR1 is SQVTM and CDR2 ANQGSEA. V was clipped by 6 bases and J by 6 bases; unmatched bases: 11. This chain's CDR3 is CSVAGQGALADTQYF. The CDR3 bases are TGCAGCGTGGCCGGACAGGGGGCCCTCGCGGATACGCAGTATTTT.

To note about this clone: At one end, the junction sequence differs from germline, possibly due to a read error. The chain links TRBV7-2 to TRBJ2-4, with D hard to call. CDR3 size: 13 residues. Germline lookup yields CDR1 SGHTA and CDR2 FQGNSA. The DNA for the CDR3 is TGTGCCAGCAGCTTAGTAGATGGCCGCCCCTTCGGGTTC. Translation gives CASSLVDGRPFGF.

This clone was counted between two and nine times. This chain uses TRBV15 with TRBJ1-2, with D unresolved. The length of the CDR3 is 15 residues. The germline CDR1 and CDR2 sequences are LNHNV and YYDKDF (reference sequence). Trimming removed 0 bases at V and 8 bases at J, with 16 bases between. The CDR3 reads CATSREVRVEGGYTF. The CDR3 DNA reads as TGTGCCACCAGCAGAGAGGTGAGGGTTGAAGGGGGCTACACCTTC.

Notes on this clone: Other nucleotide sequences in the sample specify the same CDR3. The gene calls are TRBV30 and TRBJ1-1, with 8 bases identical to TRBD1. CDR1 and CDR2 from the germline V gene are GTSNPN and SVGIG (reference sequence). Losses at the gene ends were 3 bases for V and 5 bases for J; bases not matched to a gene: 5. The CDR3 is 13 amino acids. CDR3 sequence reads: CAWSAGGYTEAFF. CDR3 coding DNA: TGTGCCTGGAGCGCAGGGGGCTATACTGAAGCTTTCTTT. Based on the CDR3 plus reference TRBV30 and TRBJ1-1, the full variable domain is SQTIHQWPATLVQPVGSPLSLECTVEGTSNPNLYWYRQAAGRGLQLLFYSVGIGQISSEVPQNLSASRPQDRQFILSSKKLLLSDSGFYLCAWSAGGYTEAFFGQGTRLTVV.

CDR3 DNA sequence: TGTGCCAGCAGCCCTAGTTGGGGGCTGGGGGGGGGTACACCTGAAGAGACCCAGTACTTC. This translates into CASSPSWGLGGGTPEETQYF. The genes are TRBV4-2 and TRBJ2-5; possibly TRBD2 for D (7 bases). V was shortened by 4 bases and J by 3 bases, with 30 bases between the two germline ends. Germline lookup yields CDR1 LGHNA and CDR2 YNFKEQ. The CDR3 length is 20 residues.

The rearrangement joins TRBV7-2 to TRBJ2-1; D might be TRBD1 (7 bases). The CDR3 contains 18 residues. V was shortened by 7 bases and J by 2 bases, with 24 bases between the two germline ends. Germline V gene sequence: CDR1 SGHTA, CDR2 FQGNSA. CDR3 DNA: TGTGCCAGCACCGACACTATAGGGGGGACAGTAACCTACAATGAGCAGTTCTTC. Translated: CASTDTIGGTVTYNEQFF.

The chain joins TRBV5-6 to TRBJ2-5; 7 positions match TRBD1. The germline V gene encodes CDR1 SGHDT and CDR2 YYEEEE. The CDR3 extends over 13 amino acids. The V gene end was trimmed by 4 bases and the J gene end by 2 bases; junction bases not matched to a gene: 2. CDR3 in DNA: TGTGCCAGCAGCAGGGGGCTTCAAGAGACCCAGTACTTC. Amino acid sequence: CASSRGLQETQYF.